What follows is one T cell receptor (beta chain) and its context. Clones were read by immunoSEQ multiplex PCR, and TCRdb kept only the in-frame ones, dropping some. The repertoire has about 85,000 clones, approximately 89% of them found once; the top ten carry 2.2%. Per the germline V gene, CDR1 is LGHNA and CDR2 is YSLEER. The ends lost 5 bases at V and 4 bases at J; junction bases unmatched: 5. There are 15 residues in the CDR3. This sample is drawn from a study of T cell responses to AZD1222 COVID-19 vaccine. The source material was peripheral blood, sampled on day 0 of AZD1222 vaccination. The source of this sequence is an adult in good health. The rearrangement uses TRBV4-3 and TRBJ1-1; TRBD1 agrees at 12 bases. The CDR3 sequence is CASSEGQGAVTEAFF. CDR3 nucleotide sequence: TGCGCCAGCAGCGAGGGACAGGGGGCGGTCACTGAAGCTTTCTTT.